The 7 T cell receptor beta chains reported below all come from one sample, sequenced in a study of T cell repertoires in cytomegalovirus infection. Their cognate antigens are unknown. Each CDR3 protein is one row after TCRdb ran MiXCR on the reads. In the table there are hundreds of thousands of distinct CDR3 sequences, around 29% of which are singletons. The sequenced sample was cultured CD8+ T cells from PBMCs, obtained from culture after CMV antigen stimulation. Receptors originate from a human donor in good health (CMV status not recorded). Some clones in this sample may be carry-over from other donors' samples.

This clonotype was counted only a few times. The J gene is TRBJ2-1, the V gene TRBV29-1; tentatively, D is TRBD1 (6 bases). Trimming took 7 bases from V and 7 from J, leaving 17 bases between them. Germline V gene sequence: CDR1 SQVTM, CDR2 ANQGSEA. The CDR3 sequence is 13 residues long. As DNA, the CDR3 is TGCAGCGGGGACACCATCGGAGGAAATGAGCAGTTCTTC. Its protein product is CSGDTIGGNEQFF.

The CDR3 sequence is CASSPGTQRGQPQHF. The CDR3 DNA follows: TGCGCCAGCAGCCCCGGGACACAAAGGGGGCAGCCCCAGCATTTT. This chain joins TRBV4-1 and TRBJ1-5; weak D call: TRBD1 (6 bases). The germline V and J ends were trimmed by 4 bases and 7 bases, with 17 bases remaining between them. The V gene's germline CDR1 is MGHRA and CDR2 YSYEKL. The CDR3 totals 15 residues.

This clonotype was picked up many times. The chain combines TRBV7-6 with TRBJ1-2; no clear D. Germline CDR1 reads SGHVS; CDR2 reads FNYEAQ. The germline V and J ends were trimmed by 8 bases and 8 bases, with 15 bases remaining between them. The CDR3 is 12 amino acids. In nucleotides, the CDR3 is TGTGCCAGCGGAACACTTTATAGCGGCTACACCTTC. Its translation is CASGTLYSGYTF.

V is TRBV6-5 and J is TRBJ1-6; 9 positions match TRBD1. This CDR3 region has 19 residues. Germline V CDR1 and CDR2: MNHEY, SVGAGI. J was trimmed by 0 bases and V by 2 bases; bases with no gene match: 8. CDR3 region: CASSYLDRGWSSYNSPLHF. DNA of the CDR3: TGTGCCAGCAGTTACCTCGACAGGGGGTGGAGCTCCTATAATTCACCCCTCCACTTT.

CDR3 sequence: CSALTGENTEAFF. In DNA form, the CDR3 reads TGCAGTGCTTTGACGGGGGAGAACACTGAAGCTTTCTTT. The chain is built from TRBV20-1 and TRBJ1-1, with a possible D match to TRBD1 (5 bases). The length of the CDR3 is 13 residues. Deletions cut 5 bases from V and 1 base from J, with 11 bases between. Germline assignment: CDR1 DFQATT and CDR2 SNEGSKA (reference sequence).

The rearrangement uses TRBV12-5 and TRBJ2-3; D gene unclear. Looked up from germline, CDR1 is LGHNT and CDR2 is FRNRAP. The V end lost 0 bases, the J end lost 0 bases, and 13 bases lay between the germline ends. The CDR3 is 17 amino acids. As DNA, the CDR3 is TGTGCTAGTGGTTTGGTAAAGCCAGGACCTAGCACAGATACGCAGTATTTT. Its translation: CASGLVKPGPSTDTQYF.

This clonotype was seen only a few times. The gene calls are TRBV28 and TRBJ2-7; 9 bases are shared with TRBD1. Germline V gene data show CDR1 as MDHEN and CDR2 as SYDVKM. Trimming cost V 5 bases and J 2 bases; bases outside gene matches: 10. The CDR3 spans 16 residues. CDR3: CASSPTDRGNPYEQYV. In nucleotides, the CDR3 is TGTGCCAGCAGTCCCACGGACAGGGGTAATCCCTACGAGCAGTACGTC.